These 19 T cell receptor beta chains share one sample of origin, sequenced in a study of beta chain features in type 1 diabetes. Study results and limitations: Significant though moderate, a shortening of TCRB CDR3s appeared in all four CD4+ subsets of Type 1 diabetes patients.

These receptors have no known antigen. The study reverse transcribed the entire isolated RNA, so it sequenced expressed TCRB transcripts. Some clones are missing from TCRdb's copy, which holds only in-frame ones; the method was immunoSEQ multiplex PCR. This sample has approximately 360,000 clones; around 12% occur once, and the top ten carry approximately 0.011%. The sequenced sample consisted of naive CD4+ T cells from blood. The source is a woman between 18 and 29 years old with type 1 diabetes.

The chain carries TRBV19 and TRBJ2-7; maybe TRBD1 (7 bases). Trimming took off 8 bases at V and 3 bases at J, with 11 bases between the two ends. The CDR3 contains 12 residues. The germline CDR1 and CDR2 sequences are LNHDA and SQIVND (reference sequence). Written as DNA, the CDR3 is TGTGCCAGTGCGGGACAGCACTACGAGCAGTACTTC. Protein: CASAGQHYEQYF.

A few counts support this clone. As DNA, the CDR3 is TGCAGCGTCACTAAAGAGGTGGGCACTGAAGCTTTCTTT. It is translated as CSVTKEVGTEAFF. The chain recombines TRBV29-1 with TRBJ1-1; D gene uncertain. V was shortened by 6 bases and J by 4 bases, with 15 bases between the two germline ends. CDR1 and CDR2 (germline): SQVTM, ANQGSEA. This CDR3 is built from 13 residues.

The CDR3 reads CASSSSRSTEAFF. DNA for the CDR3: TGTGCCAGCAGTTCCAGTCGGAGCACTGAAGCTTTCTTT. This chain connects TRBV6-6 to TRBJ1-1; D not resolved. Germline assignment: CDR1 MNHNY and CDR2 SVGAGI (reference sequence). Trimming shortened V by 4 bases and J by 4 bases, and 10 bases separated the two germline ends. The CDR3 consists of 13 residues.

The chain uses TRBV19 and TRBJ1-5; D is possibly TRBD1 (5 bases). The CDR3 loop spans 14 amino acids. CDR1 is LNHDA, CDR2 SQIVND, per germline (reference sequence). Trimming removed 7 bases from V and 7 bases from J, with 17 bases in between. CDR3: CASNFLWGGQPQHF. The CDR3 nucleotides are TGTGCCAGTAATTTCCTATGGGGGGGACAGCCCCAGCATTTT.

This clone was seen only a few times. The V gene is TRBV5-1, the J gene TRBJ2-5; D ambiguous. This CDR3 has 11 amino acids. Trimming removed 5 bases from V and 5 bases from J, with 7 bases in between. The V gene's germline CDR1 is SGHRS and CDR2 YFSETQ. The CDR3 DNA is TGCGCCAGCAGTGCAGTCGAGACCCAGTACTTC. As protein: CASSAVETQYF.

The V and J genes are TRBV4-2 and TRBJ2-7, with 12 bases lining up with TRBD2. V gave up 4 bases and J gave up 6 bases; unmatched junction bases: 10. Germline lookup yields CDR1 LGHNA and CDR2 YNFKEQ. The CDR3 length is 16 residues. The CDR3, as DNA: TGTGCCAGCAGCCCCGAGGTTCTAGCGGGAGGGAGCGAGCAGTACTTC. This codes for CASSPEVLAGGSEQYF.

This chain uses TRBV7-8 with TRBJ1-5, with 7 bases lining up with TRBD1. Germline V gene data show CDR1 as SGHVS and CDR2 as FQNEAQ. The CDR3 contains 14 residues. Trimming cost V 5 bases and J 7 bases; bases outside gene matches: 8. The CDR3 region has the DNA TGTGCCAGCAGCACGAGGGACAGAGGCCAGCCCCAGCATTTT. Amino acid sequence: CASSTRDRGQPQHF.

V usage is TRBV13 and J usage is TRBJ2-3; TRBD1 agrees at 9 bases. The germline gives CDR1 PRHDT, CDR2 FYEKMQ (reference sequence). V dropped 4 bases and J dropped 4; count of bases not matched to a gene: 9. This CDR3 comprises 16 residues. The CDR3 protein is CASSSRRDRESDTQYF. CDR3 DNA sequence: TGTGCCAGCAGCTCCCGGAGGGACAGGGAGTCAGATACGCAGTATTTT.

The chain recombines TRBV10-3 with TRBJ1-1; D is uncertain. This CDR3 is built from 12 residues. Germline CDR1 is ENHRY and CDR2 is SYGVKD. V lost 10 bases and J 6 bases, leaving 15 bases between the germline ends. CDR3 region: CATQTDYPEAFF. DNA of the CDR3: TGTGCCACCCAGACGGACTACCCTGAAGCTTTCTTT.

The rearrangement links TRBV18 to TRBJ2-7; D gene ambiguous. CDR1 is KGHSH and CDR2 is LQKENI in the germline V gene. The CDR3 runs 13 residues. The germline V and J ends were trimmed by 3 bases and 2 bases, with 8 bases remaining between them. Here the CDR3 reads CASSPSQTYEQYF. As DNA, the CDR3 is TGTGCCAGCTCACCTTCACAAACCTACGAGCAGTACTTC. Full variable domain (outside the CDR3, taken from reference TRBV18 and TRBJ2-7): NAGVMQNPRHLVRRRGQEARLRCSPMKGHSHVYWYRQLPEEGLKFMVYLQKENIIDESGMPKERFSAEFPKEGPSILRIQQVVRGDSAAYFCASSPSQTYEQYFGPGTRLTVT.

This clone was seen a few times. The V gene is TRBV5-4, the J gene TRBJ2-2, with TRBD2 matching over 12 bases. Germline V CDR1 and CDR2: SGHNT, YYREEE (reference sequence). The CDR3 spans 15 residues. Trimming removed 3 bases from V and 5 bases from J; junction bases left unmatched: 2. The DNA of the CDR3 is TGTGCCAGCAGCTCCGGACTAGCGGGAACCGGGGAGCTGTTTTTT. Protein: CASSSGLAGTGELFF. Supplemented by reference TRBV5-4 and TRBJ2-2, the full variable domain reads ETGVTQSPTHLIKTRGQQVTLRCSSQSGHNTVSWYQQALGQGPQFIFQYYREEENGRGNFPPRFSGLQFPNYSSELNVNALELDDSALYLCASSSGLAGTGELFFGEGSRLTVL.

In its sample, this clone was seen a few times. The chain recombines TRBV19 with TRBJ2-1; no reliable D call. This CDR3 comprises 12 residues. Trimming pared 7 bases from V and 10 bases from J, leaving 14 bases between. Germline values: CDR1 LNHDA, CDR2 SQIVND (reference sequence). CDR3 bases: TGTGCCAGTACGGCCCCACTCGGGGAGCAGTTCTTC. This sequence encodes CASTAPLGEQFF.

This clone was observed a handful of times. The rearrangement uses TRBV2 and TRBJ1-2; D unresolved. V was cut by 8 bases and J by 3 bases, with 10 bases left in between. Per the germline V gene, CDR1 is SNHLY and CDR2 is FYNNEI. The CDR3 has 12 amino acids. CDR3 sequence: CASSPGDYGYTF. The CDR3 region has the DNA TGTGCCAGCTCGCCTGGAGACTATGGCTACACCTTC.

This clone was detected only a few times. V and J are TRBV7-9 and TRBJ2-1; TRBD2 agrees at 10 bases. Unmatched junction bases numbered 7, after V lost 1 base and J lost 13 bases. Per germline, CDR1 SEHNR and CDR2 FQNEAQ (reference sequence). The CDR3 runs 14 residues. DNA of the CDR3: TGTGCCAGCAGCTTAGAGGGTAGCGGGGGGAAACAGTTCTTC. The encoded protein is CASSLEGSGGKQFF.

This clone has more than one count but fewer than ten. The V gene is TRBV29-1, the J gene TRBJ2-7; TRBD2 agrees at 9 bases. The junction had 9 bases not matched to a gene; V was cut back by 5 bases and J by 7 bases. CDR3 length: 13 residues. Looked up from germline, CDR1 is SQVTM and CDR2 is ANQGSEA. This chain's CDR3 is CSVTPGTSTEQYF. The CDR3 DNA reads TGCAGCGTTACTCCCGGGACTAGCACAGAGCAGTACTTC.

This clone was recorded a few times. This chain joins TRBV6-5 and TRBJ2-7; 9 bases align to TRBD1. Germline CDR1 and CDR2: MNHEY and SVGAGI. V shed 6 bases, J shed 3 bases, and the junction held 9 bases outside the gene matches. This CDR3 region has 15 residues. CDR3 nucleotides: TGTGCCAGCAGCCGACCGGGACAGGGAGTCTACGAGCAGTACTTC. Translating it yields CASSRPGQGVYEQYF.

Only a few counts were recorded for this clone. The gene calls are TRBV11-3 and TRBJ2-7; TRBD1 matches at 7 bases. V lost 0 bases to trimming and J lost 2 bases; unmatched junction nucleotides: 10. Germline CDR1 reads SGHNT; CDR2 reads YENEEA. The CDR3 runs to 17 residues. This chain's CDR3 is CASSLDLRDSYTYEQYF. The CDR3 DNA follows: TGTGCCAGCAGCTTAGACCTCCGGGACAGCTACACCTACGAGCAGTACTTC.

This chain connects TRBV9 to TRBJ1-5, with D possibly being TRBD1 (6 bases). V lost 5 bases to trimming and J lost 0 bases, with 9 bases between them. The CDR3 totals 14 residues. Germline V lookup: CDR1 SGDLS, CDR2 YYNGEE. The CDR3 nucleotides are TGTGCCAGCAGTGGGGGCAGTAGCAATCAGCCCCAGCATTTT. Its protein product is CASSGGSSNQPQHF.

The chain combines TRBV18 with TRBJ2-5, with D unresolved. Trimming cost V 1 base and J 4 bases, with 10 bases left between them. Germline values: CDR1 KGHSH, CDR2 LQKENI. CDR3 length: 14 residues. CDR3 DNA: TGTGCCAGCTCACCACTGCCGACGGGAGAGACCCAGTACTTC. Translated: CASSPLPTGETQYF.